This TCR beta chain originates from a study of T cell changes during pregnancy in multiple sclerosis. Germline V gives CDR1 SGHTA, CDR2 FQGNSA. V gave up 5 bases and J gave up 1 base; unmatched junction bases: 4. The CDR3 covers 16 residues. TCRdb's table, derived via immunoSEQ multiplex PCR, lists solely in-frame clones and lacks some. Of about 38,000 clones listed, 80% to 95% are singletons. The source is a female donor in good health, enrolled as a control in a pregnancy study. V usage is TRBV7-2 and J usage is TRBJ2-6; 8 positions agree with TRBD2. The sequences come from CD4+ T cells from peripheral blood mononuclear cells, collected after pregnancy. CDR3: CASSPGGTSGANVLTF. The CDR3 DNA is TGTGCCAGCAGCCCGGGGGGGACGTCTGGGGCCAACGTCCTGACTTTC.